One T cell receptor (beta chain) is described in this entry. Original methodology: Scientists estimated how many nucleated cells there were by amplifying reference gene primers. Repertoires were generated with immunoSEQ multiplex PCR, while TCRdb's copy carries only in-frame clones and drops some. V and J calls and clone size are given by that table; D and trimming were obtained from the DNA. Among hundreds of thousands of clones listed, approximately 90% were seen once. The length of the CDR3 is 15 residues. The V segment lost 4 bases and the J segment 4 bases; nucleotides outside the gene matches: 4. CDR1 SGHRS and CDR2 YFSETQ come from the germline V gene. The record originates from a study of blood T cell repertoires in COVID-19.

The chain combines TRBV5-1 with TRBJ1-4; 10 nucleotides line up with TRBD1. The sequence was collected from a woman aged 40 to 50 who had recovered from COVID-19. Sequencing input: peripheral blood. DNA of the CDR3: TGCGCCAGCAGCACCCGGACAGGGGGTAATGAAAAACTGTTTTTT. Translated, it gives CASSTRTGGNEKLFF. Filled out from reference TRBV5-1 and TRBJ1-4, the complete variable domain reads KAGVTQTPRYLIKTRGQQVTLSCSPISGHRSVSWYQQTPGQGLQFLFEYFSETQRNKGNFPGRFSGRQFSNSRSEMNVSTLELGDSALYLCASSTRTGGNEKLFFGSGTQLSVL.